What follows are 8 T cell receptor beta chains derived from one specimen sequenced in a study of T cell changes during pregnancy in multiple sclerosis. The data were produced by immunoSEQ multiplex PCR, yet TCRdb's version contains in-frame clones alone and is incomplete. The table includes around 100,000 clones, around nine tenths detected once. This specimen consisted of peripheral blood, obtained after pregnancy. All receptors come from a female donor with multiple sclerosis, enrolled in a pregnancy study.

The chain employs TRBV18 and TRBJ2-5; D is perhaps TRBD1 (6 bases). The germline CDR1 and CDR2 sequences are KGHSH and LQKENI. The V and J ends lost 3 bases and 5 bases respectively, with 10 bases between them. This CDR3 is 13 amino acids long. This chain's CDR3 is CASSPTGTETQYF. The DNA for the CDR3 is TGTGCCAGCTCACCCACAGGGACGGAGACCCAGTACTTC.

This clone has a single count. The chain recombines TRBV6-6 with TRBJ2-3; D possibly corresponds to TRBD1 (5 bases). Germline V gene data show CDR1 as MNHNY and CDR2 as SVGAGI (reference sequence). The CDR3 covers 15 residues. Trimming removed 6 bases at V and 3 bases at J, with 16 bases between. The CDR3 nucleotides are TGTGCCAGCAGATATTCAGGGATGGGGACAGATACGCAGTATTTT. It is translated as CASRYSGMGTDTQYF.

This rearrangement joins TRBV18 to TRBJ2-1, with D unresolved. The CDR3 loop spans 15 amino acids. V was pared by 2 bases and J by 0 bases, with 8 bases between. Per germline, CDR1 KGHSH and CDR2 LQKENI. The CDR3 is CASSPTLNSYNEQFF. The DNA for the CDR3 is TGTGCCAGCTCACCAACTCTTAACTCCTACAATGAGCAGTTCTTC. Variable domain in full (rest from reference TRBV18 and TRBJ2-1): NAGVMQNPRHLVRRRGQEARLRCSPMKGHSHVYWYRQLPEEGLKFMVYLQKENIIDESGMPKERFSAEFPKEGPSILRIQQVVRGDSAAYFCASSPTLNSYNEQFFGPGTRLTVL.

The V and J genes are TRBV10-1 and TRBJ2-1, with TRBD2 identical over 8 bases. The CDR3 has 15 amino acids. Germline V gives CDR1 WNHNN, CDR2 SYGVQD (reference sequence). The ends lost 3 bases at V and 6 bases at J; junction bases unmatched: 7. The CDR3 sequence is CASSDGLAGGNEQFF. Written as DNA, the CDR3 is TGCGCCAGCAGTGACGGACTAGCAGGCGGCAATGAGCAGTTCTTC.

The rearrangement links TRBV6-1 to TRBJ2-3; 8 bases fit TRBD1. J gave up 2 bases and V 3 bases, and 7 bases lay outside the gene matches. CDR3 length equals 16 residues. Germline loops: CDR1 MNHNS, CDR2 SASEGT. CDR3 amino acids: CASSDHRGSYTDTQYF. Here the CDR3 DNA reads TGTGCCAGCAGTGACCACAGGGGGTCGTACACAGATACGCAGTATTTT.

This sequence joins TRBV30 and TRBJ1-2; TRBD1 agrees at 8 bases. CDR1 is GTSNPN, CDR2 SVGIG, per germline (reference sequence). V dropped 0 bases and J dropped 6; count of bases not matched to a gene: 9. The CDR3 loop spans 15 amino acids. This chain's CDR3 is CAWSVDVGQGDGYTF. The CDR3 DNA sequence: TGTGCCTGGAGTGTAGATGTAGGACAGGGCGATGGCTACACCTTC.

The chain combines TRBV20-1 with TRBJ2-5, with D hard to call. The germline V and J ends were trimmed by 8 bases and 2 bases, with 9 bases remaining between them. CDR1 is DFQATT, CDR2 SNEGSKA, per germline (reference sequence). The CDR3 is 11 amino acids. The CDR3 spells CSPHKQETQYF. DNA of the CDR3: TGCAGTCCCCACAAACAAGAGACCCAGTACTTC.

The chain carries TRBV19 and TRBJ2-2; 8 nucleotides agree with TRBD2. This CDR3 comprises 16 residues. CDR1 LNHDA and CDR2 SQIVND come from the germline V gene (reference sequence). The V gene end was trimmed by 4 bases and the J gene end by 2 bases; junction bases not matched to a gene: 6. DNA of the CDR3: TGTGCCAGTAGTACGAATAGCGGGGCTAACACCGGGGAGCTGTTTTTT. Its protein product is CASSTNSGANTGELFF.